The clone carrying this T cell receptor beta chain was found once. TCRdb re-derived calls from the RT-PCR reads in MiXCR, one entry per CDR3 protein. The sample holds about 2,600 distinct CDR3 sequences, around four fifths seen once. These data come from a study of yellow fever vaccine responses in identical twins. CDR1 and CDR2 (germline): KGHDR, SFDVKD. There are 14 residues in the CDR3. V was cut by 3 bases and J by 6 bases, with 13 bases left in between. Specimen: T cells from blood (PBMCs), unsorted or a sorted subset (not recorded which), collected before or after yellow fever vaccination (not recorded which). V and J are TRBV24-1 and TRBJ1-2, with D perhaps TRBD1 (5 bases). The receptor's source is a female donor who received the yellow fever vaccine. This CDR3 is CATSDPWGTHGYTF. In nucleotides, the CDR3 is TGTGCCACCAGTGATCCTTGGGGGACCCATGGCTACACCTTC.